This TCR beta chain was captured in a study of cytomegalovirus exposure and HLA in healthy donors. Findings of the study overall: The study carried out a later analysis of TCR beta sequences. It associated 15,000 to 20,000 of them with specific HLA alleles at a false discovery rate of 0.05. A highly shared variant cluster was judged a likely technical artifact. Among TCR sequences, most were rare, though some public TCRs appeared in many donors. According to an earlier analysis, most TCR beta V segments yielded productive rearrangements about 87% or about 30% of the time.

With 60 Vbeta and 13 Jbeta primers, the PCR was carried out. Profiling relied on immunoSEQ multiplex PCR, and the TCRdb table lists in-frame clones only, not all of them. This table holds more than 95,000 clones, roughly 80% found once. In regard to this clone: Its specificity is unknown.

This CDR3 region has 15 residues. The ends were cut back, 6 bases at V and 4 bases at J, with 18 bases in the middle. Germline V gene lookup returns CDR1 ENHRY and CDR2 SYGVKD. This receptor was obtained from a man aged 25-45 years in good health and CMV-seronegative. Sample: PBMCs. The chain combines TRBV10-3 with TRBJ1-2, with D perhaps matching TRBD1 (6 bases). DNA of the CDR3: TGTGCCATCAGCTCAGAAGGAGGACAGTTCTATGGCTACACCTTC. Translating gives CAISSEGGQFYGYTF.